A selection of T cell receptor beta chains follows, all from one sample in a study of cytomegalovirus exposure and HLA in healthy donors. Assay: immunoSEQ multiplex PCR; the TCRdb copy retains only in-frame clones and omits some. The table records 150,000 to 200,000 clones, roughly 74% of them present only once. Sample: PBMCs. The receptors here all came from a woman in her 30s in good health and CMV-seropositive. Each CDR3 is given with its conserved first and last residue. A D gene is named only where the DNA matches it firmly. Size is omitted from some rows. Given values are once, few, many or a class for expanded clones.

V gene,clone size,J gene,D gene,CDR3 DNA,CDR3 protein
TRBV4-1,NA,TRBJ2-7,TRBD1,TGCGCCAGCAGCCAAACACCCGGACAGGGAAACTACGAGCAGTACTTC,CASSQTPGQGNYEQYF
TRBV6-1,NA,TRBJ1-1,NA,TGTGCCAGCAGTGAAGGTATCACGGGACTCCCCAGGACGGAAGCTTTCTTT,CASSEGITGLPRTEAFF
TRBV5-1,NA,TRBJ1-1,TRBD1,TGCGCCAGCAGCGAGGCCGGGACAGCGAACACTGAAGCTTTCTTT,CASSEAGTANTEAFF
TRBV5-1,NA,TRBJ2-1,TRBD1,TGCGCCAGCAACACCGGGACAGCCGTTAACAATGAGCAGTTCTTC,CASNTGTAVNNEQFF
TRBV19,NA,TRBJ1-5,NA,TGTGCCAGTACCCCGTGGCAGGACAATCAGCCCCAGCATTTT,CASTPWQDNQPQHF
TRBV9,NA,TRBJ2-1,TRBD2,TGTGCCAGCAGCGCCACAGCTAGCGGAGCTAATGAGCAGTTCTTC,CASSATASGANEQFF
TRBV6-5,few,TRBJ2-7,NA,TGTGCCAGCAGTTACGGGAGTCTCTACGAGCAGTACTTC,CASSYGSLYEQYF
TRBV18,NA,TRBJ1-5,NA,TGTGCCAGCTCTCAGTTGGAGGGCAATCAGCCCCAGCATTTT,CASSQLEGNQPQHF
TRBV5-1,few,TRBJ2-7,TRBD1,TGCGCCAGCAGCCTCCCGGGACAGGGTTTATACGAGCAGTACTTC,CASSLPGQGLYEQYF
TRBV4-1,NA,TRBJ2-1,NA,TGCGCCAGCAGCCAAAATTGGGGGGGACAATACAATGAGCAGTTCTTC,CASSQNWGGQYNEQFF
TRBV7-6,NA,TRBJ2-1,TRBD1,TGTGCCAGCAGCTTAGGGCCAAGGGGGCGATCCAATGAGCAGTTCTTC,CASSLGPRGRSNEQFF
TRBV5-8,NA,TRBJ1-4,TRBD1,TGTGCCAGCAGCTTGGTCGCAGGGGGTGAAAAACTGTTTTTT,CASSLVAGGEKLFF
TRBV4-2,NA,TRBJ1-1,TRBD1,TGTGCCAGCAGCCAAGACGGACAGGGCACTGAAGCTTTCTTT,CASSQDGQGTEAFF
TRBV7-2,NA,TRBJ1-5,NA,TGTGCCAGCAGCTCGCTAAATCAGCCCCAGCATTTT,CASSSLNQPQHF
TRBV19,NA,TRBJ1-4,TRBD1,TGTGCCAGTAGTACACAGGGGATGGATGAAAAACTGTTTTTT,CASSTQGMDEKLFF
TRBV7-3,NA,TRBJ1-5,TRBD1,TGTGCCAGCAGCTCTACAGGGGGCGATCAGCCCCAGCATTTT,CASSSTGGDQPQHF
TRBV6-5,once,TRBJ1-2,NA,TGTGCCAGCCTGGCGGACTATGGCTACACCTTC,CASLADYGYTF
TRBV6-4,NA,TRBJ1-1,NA,TGTGCCAGCAGTGACTCGGGAGGTGGGGCCACTGAAGCTTTCTTT,CASSDSGGGATEAFF
TRBV2,NA,TRBJ1-3,NA,TGTGCCAGCAGCGGGGTGGGTCTTAGAAACACCATATATTTT,CASSGVGLRNTIYF
TRBV4-2,NA,TRBJ1-1,NA,TGTGCCAGCAGCCAAACAGTGGTTGGGCACACTGAAGCTTTCTTT,CASSQTVVGHTEAFF
TRBV10-3,NA,TRBJ2-7,TRBD1,TGTGCCATCTCATGGCAGGGGGCGGACGAGCAGTACTTC,CAISWQGADEQYF
TRBV10-1,NA,TRBJ2-7,TRBD2,TGCGCCAGCAGTGTTAGCGGGAAGACTTACGAGCAGTACTTC,CASSVSGKTYEQYF
TRBV9,NA,TRBJ1-3,NA,TGTGCCAGCGGGCCTGGAAACACCATATATTTT,CASGPGNTIYF
TRBV9,NA,TRBJ1-2,NA,TGTGCCAGCAGCGTAGCTAAAGGTGAGACACTCGACTATGGCTACACCTTC,CASSVAKGETLDYGYTF
TRBV11-2,NA,TRBJ2-1,TRBD2,TGTGCCAGCAGCTTAAAAGCGGGAGGTTACAATGAGCAGTTCTTC,CASSLKAGGYNEQFF
TRBV19,NA,TRBJ1-1,NA,TGTGCCAGTACCCCACAGGTTATAACTGAAGCTTTCTTT,CASTPQVITEAFF
TRBV20-1,NA,TRBJ1-1,NA,TGCAGTGCTAGTGAACTGAGTGAAGCTTTCTTT,CSASELSEAFF
TRBV5-1,NA,TRBJ2-1,NA,TGCGCCAGCAGCCCCGGAGTAATCCACAATGAGCAGTTCTTC,CASSPGVIHNEQFF
TRBV10-1,NA,TRBJ2-2,TRBD2,TGCGCCAGCAGTGAATTCGCGGGGGGTGGCGGGGAGCTGTTTTTT,CASSEFAGGGGELFF
TRBV27,NA,TRBJ1-2,NA,TGTGCCAGCAGTTTATCGGGCTACCCCAACTATGGCTACACCTTC,CASSLSGYPNYGYTF
TRBV4-3,NA,TRBJ1-6,TRBD1,TGCGCCAGCAGCCAAGAATCACCTGGACAGGGCGGCTCACCCCTCCACTTT,CASSQESPGQGGSPLHF
TRBV9,NA,TRBJ1-1,NA,TGTGCCAGCAGCGTCAGCGGTGGTATGAACACTGAAGCTTTCTTT,CASSVSGGMNTEAFF
TRBV7-7,NA,TRBJ2-3,TRBD1,TGTGCCGTAGGGGGCGGTCAGGCGCAGTATTTT,CAVGGGQAQYF
TRBV28,NA,TRBJ1-3,NA,TGTGCCAGCAGTTTGGAAGACAGTTTATATTTT,CASSLEDSLYF
TRBV11-2,NA,TRBJ1-2,TRBD1,TGTGCCAGCAGCTGGACAGGTGACGGCTACACCTTC,CASSWTGDGYTF
TRBV7-8,NA,TRBJ2-7,NA,TGTGCCAGCAGCCCTCCCGTTGTCGGGACCTACGAGCAGTACTTC,CASSPPVVGTYEQYF
TRBV7-2,NA,TRBJ1-3,NA,TGTGCCAGCAGCTTAGCGACAGAGGGAAACACCATATATTTT,CASSLATEGNTIYF
TRBV4-1,once,TRBJ2-2,NA,TGCGCCAGCAGCCTCTCCGGGACATTGAACACCGGGGAGCTGTTTTTT,CASSLSGTLNTGELFF
TRBV2,few,TRBJ2-1,TRBD2,TGTGCCAGCAGTGAAGGGCTAGCGGCCTACAATGAGCAGTTCTTC,CASSEGLAAYNEQFF
TRBV20-1,NA,TRBJ2-3,NA,TGCAGTGCGGAGTTCACAGATACGCAGTATTTT,CSAEFTDTQYF
TRBV13,NA,TRBJ1-1,NA,TGTGCCAGCAGCGCGAGGACACACATGAACACTGAAGCTTTCTTT,CASSARTHMNTEAFF
TRBV19,NA,TRBJ1-1,NA,TGTGCCAGTAGTTGGCACAGCAAATTGAACACTGAAGCTTTCTTT,CASSWHSKLNTEAFF
TRBV11-2,NA,TRBJ2-5,NA,TGTGCCAGCAGCTTAGACTACCTGGAGACCCAGTACTTC,CASSLDYLETQYF
TRBV7-9,NA,TRBJ2-7,TRBD1,TGTTCCAGCAGCTTTGGCGCAGGGGGTCACGAGCAGTACTTC,CSSSFGAGGHEQYF
TRBV28,once,TRBJ2-1,NA,TGTGCCAGCAGCCCTACAGGGCAGGGGTACAATGAGCAGTTCTTC,CASSPTGQGYNEQFF
TRBV6-1,NA,TRBJ1-5,TRBD1,TGTGCCAGCAAGGGACAGCGTCAGCCCCAGCATTTT,CASKGQRQPQHF
TRBV7-2,few,TRBJ1-1,NA,TGTGCCAGCAGTTCCCGGGGAGGGGCAGGGAACACTGAAGCTTTCTTT,CASSSRGGAGNTEAFF
TRBV6-1,once,TRBJ1-5,NA,TGTGCCAGCATGTGGGGGCCGGATCAGCCCCAGCATTTT,CASMWGPDQPQHF
TRBV7-6,NA,TRBJ1-6,NA,TGTGCCAGCAGCTTAGGGACATTTAACCCCCTCCACTTT,CASSLGTFNPLHF
TRBV6-5,NA,TRBJ1-2,NA,TGTGCCAGCAGTTACTCCATGACAGGCTCTGGCTACACCTTC,CASSYSMTGSGYTF
TRBV2,once,TRBJ1-2,NA,TGTGCCAGCAGTGAACAGGGAGGCGGCTACACCTTC,CASSEQGGGYTF
TRBV9,few,TRBJ2-7,NA,TGTGCCAGCAGCGCCGCCTACGAGCAGTACTTC,CASSAAYEQYF
TRBV4-3,NA,TRBJ1-2,TRBD1,TGCGCCAGCAGCCGATCGCCGGGACAGGGAAACTATGGCTACACCTTC,CASSRSPGQGNYGYTF
TRBV6-5,NA,TRBJ1-1,NA,TGTGCCAGCAAAGGGACACCAAACACTGAAGCTTTCTTT,CASKGTPNTEAFF
TRBV27,once,TRBJ1-6,NA,TGTGCCAGCAGTCCCCCGGGCTCCTATAATTCACCCCTCCACTTT,CASSPPGSYNSPLHF
TRBV29-1,NA,TRBJ1-2,NA,TGCAGCGTAGGGGAGGCGGCTAACTATGGCTACACCTTC,CSVGEAANYGYTF
TRBV19,NA,TRBJ2-3,TRBD2,TGTGCCAGTTCGGGACTAGCGGGAGTCCTTAGCACAGATACGCAGTATTTT,CASSGLAGVLSTDTQYF
TRBV14,NA,TRBJ2-7,TRBD2,TGTGCCAGCAGCCAAGGGGGTCGTCTAGCGGGAGGAGATAACGAGCAGTACTTC,CASSQGGRLAGGDNEQYF
TRBV25-1,NA,TRBJ2-5,NA,TGTGCCAGCAGTTGGGCAGGATCAGAGACCCAGTACTTC,CASSWAGSETQYF
TRBV29-1,NA,TRBJ2-2,NA,TGCAGCGTTGGGAGGAGGCCCTCGGACGGGGAGCTGTTTTTT,CSVGRRPSDGELFF